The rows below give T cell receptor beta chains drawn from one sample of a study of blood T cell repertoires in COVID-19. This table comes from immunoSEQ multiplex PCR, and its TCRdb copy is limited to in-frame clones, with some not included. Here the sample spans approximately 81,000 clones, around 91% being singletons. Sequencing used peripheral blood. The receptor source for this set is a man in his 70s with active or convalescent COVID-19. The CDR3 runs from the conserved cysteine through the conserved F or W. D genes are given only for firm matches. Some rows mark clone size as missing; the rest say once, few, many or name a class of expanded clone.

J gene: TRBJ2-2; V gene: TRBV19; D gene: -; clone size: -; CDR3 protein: CASSIDSGFRTGELFF; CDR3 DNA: TGTGCCAGTAGTATAGATTCAGGGTTTAGGACCGGGGAGCTGTTTTTT
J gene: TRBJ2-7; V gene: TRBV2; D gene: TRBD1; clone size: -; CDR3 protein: CASSAEKRTGGREQYF; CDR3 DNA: TGTGCCAGCAGTGCGGAAAAAAGGACAGGGGGCCGCGAGCAGTACTTC
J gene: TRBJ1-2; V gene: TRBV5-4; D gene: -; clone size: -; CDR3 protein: CASSLRDKYYGYTF; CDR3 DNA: TGTGCCAGCAGCCTACGGGACAAGTACTATGGCTACACCTTC
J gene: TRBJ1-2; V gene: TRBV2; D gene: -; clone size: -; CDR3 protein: CASSVQSAGYGYTF; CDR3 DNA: TGTGCCAGCAGTGTTCAGTCCGCGGGGTACGGCTACACCTTC
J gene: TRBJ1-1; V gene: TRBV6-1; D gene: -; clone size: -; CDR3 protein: CASSERETEAFF; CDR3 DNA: TGTGCCAGCAGTGAGAGGGAAACTGAAGCTTTCTTT
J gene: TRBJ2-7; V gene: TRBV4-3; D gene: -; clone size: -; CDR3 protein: CASSQDQGSPYEQYF; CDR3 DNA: TGCGCCAGCAGCCAAGACCAGGGCAGCCCCTACGAGCAGTACTTC
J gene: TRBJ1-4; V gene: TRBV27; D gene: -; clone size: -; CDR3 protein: CASSFNGDEKLFF; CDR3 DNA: TGTGCCAGCAGTTTCAACGGGGATGAAAAACTGTTTTTT
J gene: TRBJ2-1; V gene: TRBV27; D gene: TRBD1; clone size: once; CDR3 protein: CASSDSGTGGEAGFWGSYNEQFF; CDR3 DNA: TGTGCCAGCAGTGATTCCGGGACAGGTGGCGAAGCGGGCTTCTGGGGCTCCTACAATGAGCAGTTCTTC
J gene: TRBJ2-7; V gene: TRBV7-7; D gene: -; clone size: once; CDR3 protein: CASSLGGGVGDEQYF; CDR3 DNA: TGTGCCAGCAGCCTCGGGGGTGGGGTCGGCGACGAGCAGTACTTC
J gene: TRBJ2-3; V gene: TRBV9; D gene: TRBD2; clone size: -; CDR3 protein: CASSAPLAGGVSRTQYF; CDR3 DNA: TGTGCCAGCAGCGCTCCCCTCGCGGGGGGGGTATCGCGGACGCAGTATTTT
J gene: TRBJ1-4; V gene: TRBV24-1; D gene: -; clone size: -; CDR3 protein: CATSDPGQTNEKLFF; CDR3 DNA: TGTGCCACCAGTGATCCCGGACAAACTAATGAAAAACTGTTTTTT
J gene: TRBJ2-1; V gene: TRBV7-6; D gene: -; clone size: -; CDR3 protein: CASSSGTEQFF; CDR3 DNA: TGTGCCAGCAGCTCCGGTACTGAGCAGTTCTTC
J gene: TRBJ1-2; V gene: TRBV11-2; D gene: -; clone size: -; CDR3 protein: CASSLGPEYYGYTF; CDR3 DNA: TGTGCCAGCAGCTTAGGGCCAGAATACTATGGCTACACCTTC
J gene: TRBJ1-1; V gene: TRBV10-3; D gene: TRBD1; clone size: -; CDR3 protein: CAISELRGPEAFF; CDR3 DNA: TGTGCCATCAGTGAGCTCAGGGGGCCTGAAGCTTTCTTT
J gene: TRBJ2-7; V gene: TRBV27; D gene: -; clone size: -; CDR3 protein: CASSFVGVGEQYF; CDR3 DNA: TGTGCCAGCAGTTTTGTGGGAGTAGGCGAGCAGTACTTC
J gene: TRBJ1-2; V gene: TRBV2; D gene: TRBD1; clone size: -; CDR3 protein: CASTFFRDRAQGYTF; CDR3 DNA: TGTGCCAGCACATTTTTCCGGGACAGGGCGCAAGGCTACACCTTC
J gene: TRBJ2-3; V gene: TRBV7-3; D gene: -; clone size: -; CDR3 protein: CASSLRGAPTDTQYF; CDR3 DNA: TGTGCCAGCAGCTTACGCGGGGCCCCCACAGATACGCAGTATTTT
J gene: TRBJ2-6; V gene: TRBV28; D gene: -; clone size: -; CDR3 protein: CASSSGGPLSGANVLTF; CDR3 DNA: TGTGCCAGCAGTTCGGGGGGCCCCCTCTCTGGGGCCAACGTCCTGACTTTC
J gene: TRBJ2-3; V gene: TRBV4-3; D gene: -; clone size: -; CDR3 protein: CASSQDSVTDTQYF; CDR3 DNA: TGCGCCAGCAGCCAAGATTCGGTCACAGATACGCAGTATTTT
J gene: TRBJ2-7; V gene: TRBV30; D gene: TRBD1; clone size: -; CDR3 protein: CACPLGTGGRYEQYF; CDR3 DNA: TGTGCCTGTCCACTTGGGACAGGGGGACGCTACGAGCAGTACTTC
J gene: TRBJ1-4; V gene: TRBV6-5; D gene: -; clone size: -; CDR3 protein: CASSPTNRAEKLFF; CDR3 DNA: TGTGCCAGCAGTCCCACTAACAGGGCTGAAAAACTGTTTTTT
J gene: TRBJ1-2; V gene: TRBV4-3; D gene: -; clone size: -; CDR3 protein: CASSQDRGKYGYTF; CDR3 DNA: TGCGCCAGCAGCCAAGATCGAGGGAAATATGGCTACACCTTC
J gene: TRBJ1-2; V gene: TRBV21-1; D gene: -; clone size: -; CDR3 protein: CASSRDRRFNYGYTF; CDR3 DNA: TGTGCCAGCAGCCGGGACAGGCGTTTTAACTATGGCTACACCTTC
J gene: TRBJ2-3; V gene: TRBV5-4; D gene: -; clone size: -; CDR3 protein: CASSFTGTRPTTDTQYF; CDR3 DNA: TGTGCCAGCAGCTTCACCGGGACTCGACCTACCACAGATACGCAGTATTTT
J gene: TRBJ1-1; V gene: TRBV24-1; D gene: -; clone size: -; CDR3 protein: CATSDSGTSNTEAFF; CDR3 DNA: TGTGCCACCAGTGACTCCGGGACATCTAACACTGAAGCTTTCTTT
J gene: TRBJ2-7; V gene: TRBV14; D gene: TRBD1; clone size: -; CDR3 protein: CASSIRGTGPNEQYF; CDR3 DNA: TGTGCCAGCAGCATAAGGGGGACAGGGCCCAACGAGCAGTACTTC
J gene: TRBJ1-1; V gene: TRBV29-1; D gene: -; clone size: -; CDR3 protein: CSVYLGRENTEAFF; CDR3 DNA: TGCAGCGTTTATTTGGGCAGGGAGAACACTGAAGCTTTCTTT
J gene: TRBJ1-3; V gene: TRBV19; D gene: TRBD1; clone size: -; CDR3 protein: CASSASQGAGNTIYF; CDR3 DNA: TGTGCCAGTAGTGCCTCGCAGGGGGCTGGAAACACCATATATTTT
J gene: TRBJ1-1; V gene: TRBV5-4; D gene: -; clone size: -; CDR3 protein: CASAFVRGEAFF; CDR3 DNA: TGTGCCAGTGCCTTTGTTAGGGGTGAAGCTTTCTTT
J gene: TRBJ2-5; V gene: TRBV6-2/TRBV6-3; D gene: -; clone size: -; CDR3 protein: CASSQGETQYF; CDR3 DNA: TGTGCCAGCAGTCAGGGGGAGACCCAGTACTTC
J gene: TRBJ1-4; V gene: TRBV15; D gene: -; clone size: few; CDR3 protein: CATSRAAGSNEKLFF; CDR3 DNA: TGTGCCACCAGCAGAGCGGCGGGATCTAATGAAAAACTGTTTTTT
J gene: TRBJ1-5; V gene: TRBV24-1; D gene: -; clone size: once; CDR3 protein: CATSEAGPSNQPQHF; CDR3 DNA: TGTGCCACCAGTGAGGCGGGGCCCAGCAATCAGCCCCAGCATTTT
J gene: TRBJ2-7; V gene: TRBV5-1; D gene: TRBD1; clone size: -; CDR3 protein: CASTSAGTGVRDEQYF; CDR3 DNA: TGCGCCAGCACCTCGGCCGGGACAGGGGTCCGGGACGAGCAGTACTTC
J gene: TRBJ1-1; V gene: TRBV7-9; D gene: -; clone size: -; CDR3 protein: CASSFQRLNTEAFF; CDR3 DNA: TGTGCCAGCAGCTTCCAGCGCCTGAACACTGAAGCTTTCTTT
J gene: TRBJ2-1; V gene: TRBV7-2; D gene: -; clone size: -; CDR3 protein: CASSSDRSYNEQFF; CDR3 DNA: TGTGCCAGCAGCTCGGACAGATCCTACAATGAGCAGTTCTTC
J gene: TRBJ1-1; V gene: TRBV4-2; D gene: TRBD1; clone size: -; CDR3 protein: CASSPDGQGILEAFF; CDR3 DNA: TGTGCCAGCAGCCCGGACGGACAGGGTATCCTTGAAGCTTTCTTT
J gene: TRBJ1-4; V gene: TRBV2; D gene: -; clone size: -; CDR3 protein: CASSEDRRGDRIREKLFF; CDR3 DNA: TGTGCCAGCAGTGAGGACCGTAGGGGAGACAGGATCCGTGAAAAACTGTTTTTT
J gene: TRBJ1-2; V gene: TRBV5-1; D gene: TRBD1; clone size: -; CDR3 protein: CASSRSNTGDGYTF; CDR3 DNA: TGCGCCAGCAGCCGCTCAAACACAGGGGATGGCTACACCTTC
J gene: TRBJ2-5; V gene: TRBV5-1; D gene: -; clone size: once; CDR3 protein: CASSPVPGYQETQYF; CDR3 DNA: TGCGCCAGCAGCCCGGTCCCGGGGTACCAAGAGACCCAGTACTTC
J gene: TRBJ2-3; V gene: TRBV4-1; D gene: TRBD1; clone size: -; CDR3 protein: CASSQDLRDRGYMGADTQYF; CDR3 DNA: TGCGCCAGCAGCCAAGACCTGAGGGACAGGGGCTATATGGGGGCAGATACGCAGTATTTT
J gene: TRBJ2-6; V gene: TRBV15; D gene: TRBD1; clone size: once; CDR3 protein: CATSRHGDSHLSGANVLTF; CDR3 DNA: TGTGCCACCAGCAGACATGGGGACAGCCACCTCTCTGGGGCCAACGTCCTGACTTTC
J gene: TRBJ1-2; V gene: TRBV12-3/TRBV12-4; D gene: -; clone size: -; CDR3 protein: CASSSQWSGYTF; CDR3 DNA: TGTGCCAGCAGTTCCCAGTGGAGTGGCTACACCTTC
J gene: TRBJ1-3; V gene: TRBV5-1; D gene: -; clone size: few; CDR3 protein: CASSFGGAPGNTIYF; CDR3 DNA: TGCGCCAGCAGCTTTGGGGGCGCGCCTGGAAACACCATATATTTT
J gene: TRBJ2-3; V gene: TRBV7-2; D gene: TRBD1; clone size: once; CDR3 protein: CASSLVGQGTDTQYF; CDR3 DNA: TGTGCCAGCAGCTTAGTGGGACAGGGTACAGATACGCAGTATTTT
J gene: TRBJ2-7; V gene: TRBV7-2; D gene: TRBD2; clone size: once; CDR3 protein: CASSRYAGDSYEQYF; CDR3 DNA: TGTGCCAGCAGCCGTTATGCGGGGGATTCCTACGAGCAGTACTTC
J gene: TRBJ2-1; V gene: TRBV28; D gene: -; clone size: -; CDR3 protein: CASSLYSYNEQFF; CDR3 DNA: TGTGCCAGCAGTTTATACAGTTACAATGAGCAGTTCTTC